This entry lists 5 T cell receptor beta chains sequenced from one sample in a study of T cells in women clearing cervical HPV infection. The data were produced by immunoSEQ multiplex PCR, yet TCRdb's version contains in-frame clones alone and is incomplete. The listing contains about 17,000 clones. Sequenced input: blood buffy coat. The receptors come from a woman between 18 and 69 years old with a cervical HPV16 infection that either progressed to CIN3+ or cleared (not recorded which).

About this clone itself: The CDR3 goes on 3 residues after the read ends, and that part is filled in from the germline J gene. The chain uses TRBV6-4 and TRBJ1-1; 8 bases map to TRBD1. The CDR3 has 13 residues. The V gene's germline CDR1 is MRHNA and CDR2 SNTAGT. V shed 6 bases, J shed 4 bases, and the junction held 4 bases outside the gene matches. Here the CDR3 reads CASRAGGLTEAFF. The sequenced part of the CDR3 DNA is TGTGCCAGCAGAGCAGGGGGCCTCACTGAA.

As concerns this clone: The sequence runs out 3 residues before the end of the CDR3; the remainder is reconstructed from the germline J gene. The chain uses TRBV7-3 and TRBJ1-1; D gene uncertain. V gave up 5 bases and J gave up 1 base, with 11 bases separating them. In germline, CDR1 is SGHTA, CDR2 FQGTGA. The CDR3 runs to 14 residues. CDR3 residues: CASSPNFWNTEAFF. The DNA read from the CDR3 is TGTGCCAGCAGCCCCAATTTTTGGAACACTGAA.

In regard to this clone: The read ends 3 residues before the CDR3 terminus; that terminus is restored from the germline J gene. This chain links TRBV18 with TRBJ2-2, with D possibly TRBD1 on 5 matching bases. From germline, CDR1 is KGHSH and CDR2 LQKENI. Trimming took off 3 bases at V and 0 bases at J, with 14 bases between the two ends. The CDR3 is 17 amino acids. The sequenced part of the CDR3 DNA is TGTGCCAGCTCACCCCTTCTGACAGCTTCGAACACCGGGGAG. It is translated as CASSPLLTASNTGE. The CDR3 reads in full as CASSPLLTASNTGELFF.

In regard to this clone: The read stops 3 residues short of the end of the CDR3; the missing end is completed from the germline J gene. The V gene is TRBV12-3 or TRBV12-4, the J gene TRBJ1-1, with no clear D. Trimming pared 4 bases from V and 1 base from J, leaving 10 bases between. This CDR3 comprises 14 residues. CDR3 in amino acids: CASSYLMSNTEAFF. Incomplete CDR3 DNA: TGTGCCAGCAGTTATCTAATGTCGAACACTGAA.

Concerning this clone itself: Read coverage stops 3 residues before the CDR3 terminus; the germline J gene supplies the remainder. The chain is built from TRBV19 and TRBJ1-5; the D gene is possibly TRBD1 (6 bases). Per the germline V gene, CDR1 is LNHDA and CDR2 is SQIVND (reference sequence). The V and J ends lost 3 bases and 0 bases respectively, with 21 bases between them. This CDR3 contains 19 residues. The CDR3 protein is CASSMIRDKINHSNQPQHF. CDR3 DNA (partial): TGTGCCAGTAGTATGATCCGGGACAAGATTAACCATAGCAATCAGCCC.